A single sample gave rise to the 16 T cell receptor beta chains below, sequenced in a study of patients and donors after allogeneic stem cell transplantation. TCRdb passed the RT-PCR reads through MiXCR, listing each CDR3 protein once. The repertoire consists of approximately 150,000 distinct CDR3 sequences, with about 40% occurring once and the leading ten covering less than 60%. The sequenced sample was blood, either unsorted or a sorted T cell fraction (not recorded which). Every receptor here comes from a human donor who was either an allogeneic HSCT recipient or a stem cell or donor lymphocyte infusion donor (not recorded which). It is not recorded whose cells these are; they may come from a transplant donor.

This clonotype was seen a handful of times. The V call is TRBV7-9, the J call TRBJ1-4; perhaps TRBD1 as D (6 bases). Per germline, CDR1 SEHNR and CDR2 FQNEAQ (reference sequence). The V and J ends lost 6 bases and 5 bases respectively, with 16 bases between them. The CDR3 is 15 amino acids. CDR3 amino acids: CASRHTGWRNEKLFF. In DNA form, the CDR3 reads TGTGCCAGCAGGCATACAGGGTGGAGAAATGAAAAACTGTTTTTT.

The CDR3 loop is CASSYTGANTEAFF. In DNA, the CDR3 is TGTGCCAGCAGTTATACAGGGGCGAACACTGAAGCTTTCTTT. The chain joins TRBV6-2 or TRBV6-3 to TRBJ1-1; 7 nucleotides line up with TRBD1. The ends lost 3 bases at V and 1 base at J; junction bases unmatched: 2. From germline, CDR1 is MNHEY and CDR2 SVGEGT. The CDR3 length is 14 residues.

The V and J genes are TRBV20-1 and TRBJ2-1; D remains ambiguous. The V gene lost 1 base and the J gene lost 6 bases, with 16 bases spanning the gap. This CDR3 region has 15 residues. The germline V gene has CDR1 DFQATT and CDR2 SNEGSKA (reference sequence). The CDR3 DNA reads TGCAGTGCTAGAGTTAGTATCGGATTTGGCAATGAGCAGTTCTTC. It encodes CSARVSIGFGNEQFF.

The gene calls are TRBV12-3 or TRBV12-4 and TRBJ1-1; the match to TRBD1 covers 9 bases. Trimming took 5 bases from V and 6 from J; bases not matched to a gene: 4. This CDR3 is built from 13 residues. The CDR3 spells CASSQTGGAEAFF. The DNA for the CDR3 is TGTGCCAGCAGTCAGACAGGGGGGGCTGAAGCTTTCTTT.

By sample fraction, this clonotype is medium-sized. The genes are TRBV6-5 and TRBJ2-2; the D gene is possibly TRBD1 (6 bases). Germline V gives CDR1 MNHEY, CDR2 SVGAGI. V was cut by 5 bases and J by 0 bases, with 16 bases left in between. CDR3 size: 17 residues. The CDR3 sequence: CASSRDRTLSNTGELFF. The CDR3 DNA reads as TGTGCCAGCAGTCGTGACAGGACCCTTTCGAACACCGGGGAGCTGTTTTTT.

CDR3 DNA sequence: TGCAGTGCGGGCGATCCCTGGGGTGAAAAACTGTTTTTT. Translation: CSAGDPWGEKLFF. This chain joins TRBV20-1 and TRBJ1-4, with no clear D. Trimming left V 6 bases short and J 7 bases short, with 15 bases between. The germline CDR1 and CDR2 sequences are DFQATT and SNEGSKA (reference sequence). The CDR3 loop spans 13 amino acids.

With respect to this clonotype: One junction end disagrees with the germline gene, perhaps due to a read error. CDR3 in DNA: TGTGCCAGCAACGTAGATGGGGAGACCCAGTACTTC. Translation: CASNVDGETQYF. The chain combines TRBV9 with TRBJ2-5; D is unresolved. Germline V lookup: CDR1 SGDLS, CDR2 YYNGEE. The CDR3 is 12 amino acids.

The genes are TRBV12-3 or TRBV12-4 and TRBJ2-2; D gene unclear. This CDR3 region has 14 residues. V lost 2 bases and J lost 1, with 5 bases in between. The CDR3 DNA follows: TGTGCCAGCAGTTTATACCTGAACACCGGGGAGCTGTTTTTT. Translation: CASSLYLNTGELFF.

This clonotype turned up a few times. The chain joins TRBV12-3 or TRBV12-4 to TRBJ1-5; D possibly corresponds to TRBD1 (5 bases). The V gene lost 4 bases and the J gene lost 0 bases, with 16 bases spanning the gap. CDR3 length: 17 amino acids. CDR3 sequence: CASSSHSRDGSNQPQHF. Here the CDR3 DNA reads TGTGCCAGCAGTTCTCACTCACGGGACGGTAGCAATCAGCCCCAGCATTTT.

The chain recombines TRBV11-2 with TRBJ1-1; D might be TRBD1 (6 bases). CDR3 size: 13 residues. Germline loops: CDR1 SGHAT, CDR2 FQNNGV. V was clipped by 7 bases and J by 3 bases, with 12 bases between them. CDR3 sequence: CASTDSAYTEAFF. In DNA, the CDR3 is TGTGCCAGCACGGACAGTGCTTACACTGAAGCTTTCTTT.

The chain has TRBV12-3 or TRBV12-4 and TRBJ1-6; TRBD1 matches 8 bases. The length of the CDR3 is 15 residues. V was clipped by 4 bases and J by 7 bases; unmatched bases: 6. The CDR3 sequence is CASSSTGGGNSPLHF. The CDR3 nucleotides are TGTGCCAGCAGTTCCACAGGGGGAGGGAATTCACCCCTCCACTTT.

This clonotype occurred once. V is TRBV5-1 and J is TRBJ1-2; D call uncertain. Looked up from germline, CDR1 is SGHRS and CDR2 is YFSETQ. Trimming removed 4 bases at V and 5 bases at J, with 12 bases between. The CDR3 is 13 amino acids. CDR3 sequence reads: CASSPIGFYGYTF. CDR3 sequence (DNA): TGCGCCAGCAGCCCCATTGGGTTTTATGGCTACACCTTC. Full variable domain (outside the CDR3, taken from reference TRBV5-1 and TRBJ1-2): KAGVTQTPRYLIKTRGQQVTLSCSPISGHRSVSWYQQTPGQGLQFLFEYFSETQRNKGNFPGRFSGRQFSNSRSEMNVSTLELGDSALYLCASSPIGFYGYTFGSGTRLTVV.

This clonotype was counted only a few times. The V gene is TRBV6-6, the J gene TRBJ2-1; D gene unclear. Trimming took 2 bases from V and 0 from J, leaving 11 bases between them. The CDR3 has 16 residues. CDR1 is MNHNY and CDR2 is SVGAGI in the germline V gene (reference sequence). The CDR3 here is CASSYPPTSSYNEQFF. CDR3 nucleotides: TGTGCCAGCAGTTACCCCCCTACCAGCTCCTACAATGAGCAGTTCTTC.

The chain has TRBV6-2 or TRBV6-3 and TRBJ1-2; 7 bases align to TRBD1. The germline V gene encodes CDR1 MNHEY and CDR2 SVGEGT. The CDR3 extends over 11 amino acids. Germline trimming cut 10 bases from V and 4 bases from J; bases unmatched to any gene: 3. For the CDR3, the DNA is TGTGCCACCGGACAGGCCTATGGCTACACCTTC. This codes for CATGQAYGYTF.

This clonotype showed up just a few times. J is TRBJ2-1 and V is TRBV12-3 or TRBV12-4; D ambiguous. The V gene lost 1 base and the J gene lost 0 bases, with 4 bases spanning the gap. CDR3 size: 14 residues. DNA of the CDR3: TGTGCCAGCAGTTTAGAAAGCTCCTACAATGAGCAGTTCTTC. This sequence encodes CASSLESSYNEQFF.

This clonotype was observed many times. V and J are TRBV6-5 and TRBJ1-5; tentatively, D is TRBD1 (5 bases). The germline CDR1 and CDR2 sequences are MNHEY and SVGAGI. The germline V and J ends were trimmed by 0 bases and 2 bases, with 8 bases remaining between them. The CDR3 is 15 residues long. CDR3 protein: CASSYSGAGNQPQHF. The CDR3 DNA reads as TGTGCCAGCAGTTACTCAGGGGCCGGCAATCAGCCCCAGCATTTT.